The 9 T cell receptor beta chains listed next were all sequenced from one sample in a study of response to subunit inactivated influenza vaccine (dated by TCRdb to between 2018 and 2020). To prepare the library, RT-PCR was applied. Data came from an Illumina HiSeq 2500. TCRdb reworked the public reads: Q25 trimming with fastp, MiXCR clone assembly, productive beta chains retained. Rows are combined by CDR3 protein, so each entry shows the most common genes and DNA. Recorded for this sample are around 200,000 distinct CDR3 sequences; nearly 9.5% of them occurred a single time. Roughly 11% of the sample is held by the ten biggest clonotypes. Here the sequenced sample was non-naive T cells sorted from PBMCs, taken on the day of vaccination. The cell subset or site label of this sample denotes: memory T cell fraction. The source of these receptors is a man aged 50 to 60 who received an inactivated influenza vaccine. Donor details come from another sample of the same person, matched by shared clones.

At least ten counts were recorded for this clonotype. The chain couples TRBV29-1 to TRBJ2-1; TRBD2 agrees at 8 bases. CDR1 SQVTM and CDR2 ANQGSEA come from the germline V gene. The V gene end was trimmed by 4 bases and the J gene end by 5 bases; junction bases not matched to a gene: 4. The CDR3 consists of 13 residues. The CDR3 DNA sequence: TGCAGCGTTGCGGGAGGGTTTAACAATGAGCAGTTCTTC. Encoded protein: CSVAGGFNNEQFF.

J is TRBJ1-2 and V is TRBV7-2; no clear D. The CDR3 consists of 14 residues. CDR1 is SGHTA and CDR2 is FQGNSA in the germline V gene. V lost 3 bases and J 4 bases, leaving 12 bases between the germline ends. The CDR3 coding sequence is TGTGCCAGCAGCTTTTTACGGCAGTCCTATGGCTACACCTTC. Protein: CASSFLRQSYGYTF.

The table lists this clonotype with a few counts. For the CDR3, the DNA is TGCAGTGCTAGAAAAGACCAGGGGCGCTATGGCTACACCTTC. Translating gives CSARKDQGRYGYTF. The chain is built from TRBV20-1 and TRBJ1-2, with a possible D match to TRBD1 (6 bases). V was trimmed by 2 bases and J by 4 bases, leaving 14 bases between them. Germline V gene lookup returns CDR1 DFQATT and CDR2 SNEGSKA (reference sequence). The CDR3 runs to 14 residues.

This clonotype was observed at least ten times. The rearrangement links TRBV4-2 to TRBJ2-7; TRBD2 aligns across 8 bases. CDR3 length: 18 amino acids. The germline V gene has CDR1 LGHNA and CDR2 YNFKEQ. V gave up 0 bases and J gave up 7 bases; unmatched junction bases: 17. The CDR3 sequence is CASSQEASSSGRAGEQYF. Here the CDR3 DNA reads TGTGCCAGCAGCCAAGAGGCCAGTTCATCCGGGAGGGCAGGAGAGCAGTACTTC.

In this sample, this clonotype turned up many times. V is TRBV5-1 and J is TRBJ2-2; 11 bases are shared with TRBD2. Germline-derived CDR1 and CDR2 are SGHRS and YFSETQ. CDR3 length: 14 amino acids. V was pared by 4 bases and J by 5 bases, with 1 base of the junction left unmatched. The CDR3 bases are TGCGCCAGCAGCCGGACTAGCGGGACCGGGGAGCTGTTTTTT. This codes for CASSRTSGTGELFF. The whole variable domain, remainder taken from reference TRBV5-1 and TRBJ2-2, is KAGVTQTPRYLIKTRGQQVTLSCSPISGHRSVSWYQQTPGQGLQFLFEYFSETQRNKGNFPGRFSGRQFSNSRSEMNVSTLELGDSALYLCASSRTSGTGELFFGEGSRLTVL.

This clonotype was seen ten or more times. The chain joins TRBV5-1 to TRBJ2-7; 7 nucleotides agree with TRBD1. The V segment lost 3 bases and the J segment 3 bases; nucleotides outside the gene matches: 6. Germline CDR1 is SGHRS and CDR2 is YFSETQ. This CDR3 is 14 amino acids long. The CDR3, as DNA: TGCGCCAGCAGCTCGGAAAGGGACAGCTACGAGCAGTACTTC. Translation gives CASSSERDSYEQYF.

The V gene is TRBV4-1, the J gene TRBJ2-1; D uncertain. V was cut by 3 bases and J by 9 bases, with 12 bases left in between. Germline lookup yields CDR1 MGHRA and CDR2 YSYEKL. CDR3 length: 13 amino acids. CDR3 DNA: TGCGCCAGCAGCCAGGACGACCTCAGTGAGCAGTTCTTC. Encoded protein: CASSQDDLSEQFF.

In this sample, this clonotype turned up a few times. The J gene is TRBJ2-5, the V gene TRBV18; D not resolved. Germline-derived CDR1 and CDR2 are KGHSH and LQKENI. With 2 bases removed from V and 0 bases from J, the gap between germline ends came to 13 bases. The CDR3 covers 16 residues. CDR3 sequence (DNA): TGTGCCAGCTCACCAATACAGAAAAATTACCAAGAGACCCAGTACTTC. Translated: CASSPIQKNYQETQYF.

V gene TRBV7-2 combines with J gene TRBJ1-4; D not resolved. The CDR3 length is 13 residues. Germline CDR1 reads SGHTA; CDR2 reads FQGNSA. The V end lost 2 bases, the J end lost 7 bases, and 8 bases lay between the germline ends. CDR3 amino acids: CASSLQSGEKLFF. DNA for the CDR3: TGTGCCAGCAGCTTACAATCGGGTGAAAAACTGTTTTTT.